This T cell receptor beta chain was documented in a study of spatial heterogeneity in lung cancer. Overall study: Raw reads contained each unique TCR and UMI combination more than ten times on average.

This clonotype came up many times. The target antigen is unknown. Time point defined: sample taken at primary tumor resection. The donors, around 72 patients with untreated early-stage non-small cell lung cancer, provided the samples. Frozen PBMC, nontumor lung or tumor provided whole RNA, which was sequenced unsorted. Regarding the study as a whole: More often at tumor resection than at routine follow-up, ubiquitous expanded tumor TCRs were detected in the blood.

TCRdb itself ran the 5' RACE reads through MiXCR, one entry per CDR3 protein. Of 43,000 or so distinct CDR3 sequences in the sample, about 6.5% are singletons; the top ten hold around 45%. The clonotype originates from a female donor with early-stage non-small cell lung cancer. The sample was PBMCs, taken at surgery.

CDR3 DNA sequence: TGTGCCAGCAGTTATGTCGGCGGGACAGGGAATGGCTACACCTTC. Its protein is CASSYVGGTGNGYTF. V is TRBV12-3 or TRBV12-4 and J is TRBJ1-2; 9 positions match TRBD1. Losses at the gene ends were 4 bases for V and 6 bases for J; bases not matched to a gene: 9. The length of the CDR3 is 15 residues.